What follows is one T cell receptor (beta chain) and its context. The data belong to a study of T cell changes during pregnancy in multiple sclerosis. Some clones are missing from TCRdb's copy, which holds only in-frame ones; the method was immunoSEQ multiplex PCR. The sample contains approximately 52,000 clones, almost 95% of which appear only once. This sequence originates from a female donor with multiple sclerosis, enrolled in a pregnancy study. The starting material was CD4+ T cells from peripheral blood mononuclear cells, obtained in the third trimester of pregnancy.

CDR3 sequence (DNA): TGTGCCAGCAGCTTAAGGGGCGCTGGGAGCAATCAGCCCCAGCATTTT. Amino acid sequence: CASSLRGAGSNQPQHF. This chain links TRBV7-8 with TRBJ1-5; a weak D match, TRBD1 (5 bases). Germline V lookup: CDR1 SGHVS, CDR2 FQNEAQ. The V end lost 2 bases, the J end lost 1 base, and 12 bases lay between the germline ends. This CDR3 contains 16 residues.